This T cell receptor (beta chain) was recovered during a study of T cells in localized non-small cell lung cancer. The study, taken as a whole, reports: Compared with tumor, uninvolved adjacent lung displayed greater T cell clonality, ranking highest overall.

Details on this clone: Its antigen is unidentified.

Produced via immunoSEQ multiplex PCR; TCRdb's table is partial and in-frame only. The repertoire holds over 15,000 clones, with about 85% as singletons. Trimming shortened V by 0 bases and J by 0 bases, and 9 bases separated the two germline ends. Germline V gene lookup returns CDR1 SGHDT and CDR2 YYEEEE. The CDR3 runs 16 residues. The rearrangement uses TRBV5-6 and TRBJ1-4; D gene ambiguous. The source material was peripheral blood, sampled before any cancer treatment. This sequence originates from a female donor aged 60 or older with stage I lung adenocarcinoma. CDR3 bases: TGTGCCAGCAGCTTGGGACAAGCTTCAACTAATGAAAAACTGTTTTTT. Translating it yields CASSLGQASTNEKLFF.